Following are 3 T cell receptor beta chains from one sample sequenced in a study of T cell repertoires in cytomegalovirus infection. These receptors lack a known antigen. Each CDR3 protein gets one entry after TCRdb re-called the reads with MiXCR. The sample contains some 900,000 distinct CDR3 sequences, approximately 30% of which appear only once. The sample here was cultured CD8+ T cells from PBMCs, taken from culture after CMV antigen stimulation. The receptor set was obtained from a human donor in good health (CMV status not recorded). Some clones in this sample may be carry-over from other donors' samples.

The J gene is TRBJ1-6, the V gene TRBV7-9; a weak D match, TRBD1 (6 bases). Germline V gene data show CDR1 as SEHNR and CDR2 as FQNEAQ (reference sequence). The CDR3 totals 15 residues. Trimming shortened V by 6 bases and J by 9 bases, and 18 bases separated the two germline ends. Written as DNA, the CDR3 is TGTGCCAGCAGTCATACAGGGTTTGGAATTTCACCCCTCCACTTT. Amino acids: CASSHTGFGISPLHF.

This chain links TRBV7-2 with TRBJ2-3; unclear D gene. This CDR3 has 15 amino acids. The germline gives CDR1 SGHTA, CDR2 FQGNSA. V dropped 5 bases and J dropped 5 bases, with 17 bases sitting between them. The CDR3 nucleotides are TGTGCCAGCAGCCCATGGCGTGGGGTACTAGATACGCAGTATTTT. This sequence encodes CASSPWRGVLDTQYF.

The rearrangement links TRBV19 to TRBJ2-1; no definite D call. The V gene lost 3 bases and the J gene lost 0 bases, with 6 bases spanning the gap. Germline values: CDR1 LNHDA, CDR2 SQIVND (reference sequence). CDR3 size: 14 residues. CDR3 sequence (DNA): TGTGCCAGTAGTATTTTAGTCTCCTACAATGAGCAGTTCTTC. This translates into CASSILVSYNEQFF.